These T cell receptor beta chains were read from a single sample in a study of blood T cell repertoires in COVID-19. TCRdb's table, derived via immunoSEQ multiplex PCR, lists solely in-frame clones and lacks some. The sample lists about 240,000 clones; around 88% were seen once. Sequenced input: PBMCs or T cells enriched from blood (not recorded which). The source of these receptors is a woman in her forties with acute COVID-19. Both conserved end residues are part of each CDR3. The order of the fields is CDR3 length, J gene, clone size, V gene, D gene, CDR3 DNA, CDR3 protein. D genes are given only for firm matches. Rows may omit the clone size; those that give it use once, few, many or a size class.

15,TRBJ1-4,.,TRBV5-1,.,TGCGCCAGCAGCCTATACAGGAGCTCTAATGAAAAACTGTTTTTT,CASSLYRSSNEKLFF
13,TRBJ2-7,few,TRBV10-1,TRBD2,TGCGCCAGCAGTGACGGGACTACCTACGAGCAGTACTTC,CASSDGTTYEQYF
17,TRBJ2-2,.,TRBV19,TRBD2,TGTGCCAGTAGTATACGGGGACTAGCGGGAGACACCGGGGAGCTGTTTTTT,CASSIRGLAGDTGELFF
14,TRBJ2-5,.,TRBV2,.,TGTGCCAGCAGTGACAGGTTGGGGGCAGAGACCCAGTACTTC,CASSDRLGAETQYF
15,TRBJ2-1,.,TRBV15,TRBD2,TGTGCCACCAGCGACCCTAGCGGGAGTGAAGATGAGCAGTTCTTC,CATSDPSGSEDEQFF
14,TRBJ2-3,.,TRBV19,.,TGTGCCAGTAGTACCAGCGGAGGCACAGATACGCAGTATTTT,CASSTSGGTDTQYF
13,TRBJ2-1,once,TRBV6-1,.,TGTGCCAGCAGTGAACGGCGGGAATATGAGCAGTTCTTC,CASSERREYEQFF
14,TRBJ2-3,.,TRBV15,.,TGTGCCACCCAGGCTCAACGGAGCACAGATACGCAGTATTTT,CATQAQRSTDTQYF
17,TRBJ1-3,.,TRBV3-1/TRBV3-2,.,TGTGCCAGCAGCCAAGTTTCGAAGGACTTCTCTGGAAACACCATATATTTT,CASSQVSKDFSGNTIYF
14,TRBJ2-7,.,TRBV5-1,TRBD1,TGCGCCAGCAGCTTGGAGGGGGCAGGCATAGAGCAGTACTTC,CASSLEGAGIEQYF
17,TRBJ2-1,.,TRBV5-1,.,TGCGCCAGCAGCCCACCGACCCTAGCGAAAACCTACAATGAGCAGTTCTTC,CASSPPTLAKTYNEQFF
12,TRBJ2-7,once,TRBV2,.,TGTGCCACCCGACAGGACTCCTACGAGCAGTACTTC,CATRQDSYEQYF
17,TRBJ2-1,.,TRBV10-3,TRBD2,TGTGCCATCAGTGAAAGTAGCGGGAGGGCCTACTACAATGAGCAGTTCTTC,CAISESSGRAYYNEQFF
14,TRBJ2-7,.,TRBV9,TRBD1,TGTGCCAGCAGCGTAGGGGACAGAAACTACGAGCAGTACTTC,CASSVGDRNYEQYF
14,TRBJ1-1,.,TRBV4-1,.,TGCGCCAGCAGCCCGTTCGACTCGAACACTGAAGCTTTCTTT,CASSPFDSNTEAFF
16,TRBJ2-3,.,TRBV7-8,.,TGTGCCAGCAGCTTAGTGGCCGGGAGACACACAGATACGCAGTATTTT,CASSLVAGRHTDTQYF
13,TRBJ1-1,.,TRBV5-1,.,TGCGCCAGCAGAGAGGGGGTTGGAACTGAAGCTTTCTTT,CASREGVGTEAFF
17,TRBJ2-5,.,TRBV7-2,TRBD1,TGTGCCAGCAGCTCGGATCGGGACAGGGGTTACCAAGAGACCCAGTACTTC,CASSSDRDRGYQETQYF
18,TRBJ2-1,.,TRBV7-6,.,TGTGCCAGCAGCTCGAGCGCAGGGCCTAAGAGCTCCTACAATGAGCAGTTCTTC,CASSSSAGPKSSYNEQFF